Detailed here is one T cell receptor (beta chain). No antigen is known for it. Between about 18,000 and 1,100,000 sorted cells, with 10%, 30% or 50% RNA, yielded naive CD8 libraries. Generation of bulk TCR libraries relied on previously described methods and listed TCR primers. TCRdb re-called the PCR reads through MiXCR, storing one row per CDR3 protein. Among 79,000 or so distinct CDR3 sequences listed, roughly 25% were seen once. These data belong to a study of molecular identifiers for immune sequencing clone quantification. Findings and limits, study-wide: Jurkat TCR RNA that was spiked in from one cell was reportedly detectable among roughly 1 million naive cells. Clonotypes topping 20 RNA copies carried over 98% of effector molecules but under 1% of naive ones.

V gave up 5 bases and J gave up 3 bases; unmatched junction bases: 5. From germline, CDR1 is GTSNPN and CDR2 SVGIG (reference sequence). The length of the CDR3 is 14 residues. Sequencing used naive CD8+ T cells from blood, with Jurkat cell RNA spiked in. Subset in this sample: FACS-sorted CD8+CD4-CCR7+CD45RA+ naive T cells. This sequence originates from a human donor in good health. Some libraries in this study had Jurkat cell RNA spiked in. This chain links TRBV30 with TRBJ2-1, with 9 positions matching TRBD1. Here the CDR3 DNA reads TGTGCCTGGGGACAGGGGAACTACTACAATGAGCAGTTCTTC. Protein product: CAWGQGNYYNEQFF. The complete variable domain, with remaining parts taken from reference TRBV30 and TRBJ2-1, reads SQTIHQWPATLVQPVGSPLSLECTVEGTSNPNLYWYRQAAGRGLQLLFYSVGIGQISSEVPQNLSASRPQDRQFILSSKKLLLSDSGFYLCAWGQGNYYNEQFFGPGTRLTVL.